Below are 27 T cell receptor beta chains sequenced from a single sample in a study of T cell responses to AZD1222 COVID-19 vaccine. Profiled with immunoSEQ multiplex PCR; TCRdb holds only in-frame clones, not every one. The profile covers approximately 120,000 clones, with 70% to 85% appearing a single time and about a quarter taken by the ten largest. Material: peripheral blood, obtained 28 days after the second AZD1222 dose. All receptors come from an adult who received the AZD1222 COVID-19 vaccine.

The chain couples TRBV7-2 to TRBJ1-2; TRBD1 agrees at 9 bases. Per the germline V gene, CDR1 is SGHTA and CDR2 is FQGNSA. The V gene end was trimmed by 5 bases and the J gene end by 7 bases; junction bases not matched to a gene: 14. This CDR3 is 16 amino acids long. CDR3 sequence reads: CASSTQGGGQGGGYTF. The CDR3 DNA follows: TGTGCCAGCAGCACCCAAGGGGGGGGACAGGGTGGTGGCTACACCTTC.

V usage is TRBV10-3 and J usage is TRBJ2-2; D remains unclear. The germline V gene encodes CDR1 ENHRY and CDR2 SYGVKD. The CDR3 has 13 residues. V was pared by 8 bases and J by 6 bases, with 13 bases between. The CDR3 bases are TGTGCCATCCGGACCTGGCAGGCCGGGGAGCTGTTTTTT. This sequence encodes CAIRTWQAGELFF.

The chain recombines TRBV20-1 with TRBJ2-5; D remains ambiguous. This CDR3 is built from 11 residues. V dropped 2 bases and J dropped 3 bases, with 4 bases sitting between them. Germline-derived CDR1 and CDR2 are DFQATT and SNEGSKA (reference sequence). As DNA, the CDR3 is TGCAGTGCTAGAAGGGAAGAGACCCAGTACTTC. It translates to CSARREETQYF.

The V gene is TRBV1, the J gene TRBJ2-1; TRBD1 is the table's D call and was not checked against the DNA. TRBV1 is a recognized pseudogene. This CDR3 is built from 17 residues. Here the CDR3 DNA reads TGCACCAGCAGCCAAGAGAAGGGACAGAGCTCCTACAATGAGCAGTTCTTC. Encoded protein: CTSSQEKGQSSYNEQFF.

This clone was found a few times. The chain carries TRBV2 and TRBJ1-5, with a possible D match to TRBD1 (6 bases). The germline V gene encodes CDR1 SNHLY and CDR2 FYNNEI. Deletions cut 5 bases from V and 2 bases from J, with 10 bases between. The CDR3 contains 14 residues. The CDR3 protein is CASSRGLGNQPQHF. In DNA form, the CDR3 reads TGTGCCAGCAGTCGGGGGCTGGGCAATCAGCCCCAGCATTTT.

The gene calls are TRBV5-1 and TRBJ2-7; 8 nucleotides match TRBD1. Trimming at V came to 5 bases and at J to 3 bases, leaving 7 bases not matched to a gene. This CDR3 contains 14 residues. Germline V gene lookup returns CDR1 SGHRS and CDR2 YFSETQ. Here the CDR3 reads CASRETGVSYEQYF. The CDR3 bases are TGCGCCAGCAGAGAGACAGGGGTTAGCTACGAGCAGTACTTC.

The genes are TRBV11-2 and TRBJ2-7; D gene unclear. CDR1 is SGHAT, CDR2 FQNNGV, per germline. V lost 3 bases and J lost 6, with 6 bases in between. The CDR3 totals 11 residues. The CDR3 here is CASSFGGEQYF. CDR3 in DNA: TGTGCCAGCAGCTTTGGTGGCGAGCAGTACTTC.

This chain links TRBV5-1 with TRBJ2-7, with D possibly TRBD2 on 6 matching bases. Per germline, CDR1 SGHRS and CDR2 YFSETQ. The V end was cut by 3 bases, the J end by 3 bases, with 19 bases between. This CDR3 has 16 residues. Here the CDR3 DNA reads TGCGCCAGCAGCTACTCCACTAGCCAAAGGCACTACGAGCAGTACTTC. Encoded protein: CASSYSTSQRHYEQYF.

The chain joins TRBV3-1 (or the pseudogene TRBV3-2) to TRBJ1-2; 7 bases agree with TRBD1. The germline V gene has CDR1 LGHDT and CDR2 YNNKEL (reference sequence). This CDR3 has 15 residues. The V segment lost 4 bases and the J segment 5 bases; nucleotides outside the gene matches: 10. This CDR3 is CASSPRGGSGYGYTF. In DNA, the CDR3 is TGTGCCAGCAGCCCCAGGGGGGGGTCGGGGTATGGCTACACCTTC.

This chain connects TRBV5-6 to TRBJ1-2, with D tentatively TRBD1 (5 bases). V lost 2 bases and J lost 0, with 8 bases in between. CDR3 length: 14 residues. Looked up from germline, CDR1 is SGHDT and CDR2 is YYEEEE. CDR3 loop: CASSFRATNYGYTF. CDR3 nucleotide sequence: TGTGCCAGCAGCTTCAGGGCTACTAACTATGGCTACACCTTC.

The rearrangement uses TRBV2 and TRBJ2-5; 7 nucleotides align to TRBD2. This CDR3 comprises 14 residues. V gave up 10 bases and J gave up 1 base; unmatched junction bases: 9. From germline, CDR1 is SNHLY and CDR2 FYNNEI. DNA of the CDR3: TGTGCCACCAGGCCCCGGGAGGTCCAAGAGACCCAGTACTTC. This encodes CATRPREVQETQYF.

The chain carries TRBV28 and TRBJ1-6; D is ambiguous. Germline CDR1 reads MDHEN; CDR2 reads SYDVKM. The CDR3 spans 15 residues. V was trimmed by 7 bases and J by 10 bases, leaving 20 bases between them. CDR3 coding DNA: TGTGCCAGCATCTCTGCGGGCAGATTTTTGTCACCCCTCCACTTT. As protein: CASISAGRFLSPLHF.

The V and J genes are TRBV6-5 and TRBJ2-5; maybe TRBD1 (5 bases). CDR1 MNHEY and CDR2 SVGAGI come from the germline V gene. V shed 2 bases and J shed 4 bases, with 8 bases lying between them. CDR3 length equals 13 residues. CDR3 protein: CASSYRQGETQYF. As DNA, the CDR3 is TGTGCCAGCAGTTACCGGCAGGGAGAGACCCAGTACTTC.

The rearrangement uses TRBV12-3 or TRBV12-4 and TRBJ2-7, with TRBD1 identical over 7 bases. The CDR3 extends over 13 amino acids. V was pared by 7 bases and J by 7 bases, with 10 bases of the junction left unmatched. Here the CDR3 reads CASNSQARGEQYF. Written as DNA, the CDR3 is TGTGCCAGCAACTCACAAGCCAGGGGGGAGCAGTACTTC.

The chain joins TRBV4-3 to TRBJ2-2; D gene ambiguous. The germline V gene encodes CDR1 LGHNA and CDR2 YSLEER. The V and J ends lost 4 bases and 0 bases respectively, with 12 bases between them. This CDR3 has 16 residues. The CDR3 here is CASSPTGRTNTGELFF. The CDR3 nucleotides read TGCGCCAGCAGCCCGACCGGACGGACGAACACCGGGGAGCTGTTTTTT.

This clone was recorded once. The rearrangement uses TRBV7-2 and TRBJ2-7; 10 bases are a match to TRBD1. This CDR3 has 14 residues. Germline CDR1 is SGHTA and CDR2 is FQGNSA. The ends lost 7 bases at V and 3 bases at J; junction bases unmatched: 6. The CDR3 DNA is TGTGCCAGCAACCCGACAGGGGGCTTCTACGAGCAGTACTTC. Translating gives CASNPTGGFYEQYF.

The chain combines TRBV18 with TRBJ1-1; TRBD1 agrees at 7 bases. This CDR3 spans 15 amino acids. In germline, CDR1 is KGHSH, CDR2 LQKENI. J lost 2 bases, V lost 4 bases, and 7 bases had no gene match. CDR3 in DNA: TGTGCCAGCTCACTCGGGACAGACAGAAACACTGAAGCTTTCTTT. Residues: CASSLGTDRNTEAFF.

The chain joins TRBV7-2 to TRBJ2-5, with D possibly matching TRBD1 (5 bases). From germline, CDR1 is SGHTA and CDR2 FQGNSA. Trimming took off 3 bases at V and 1 base at J, with 9 bases between the two ends. The CDR3 has 14 residues. Written as DNA, the CDR3 is TGTGCCAGCAGCTTGGAGACAGCCCAAGAGACCCAGTACTTC. It translates to CASSLETAQETQYF.

The rearrangement uses TRBV7-2 and TRBJ2-1; maybe TRBD2 (5 bases). The CDR3 consists of 15 residues. V lost 3 bases and J lost 8, with 17 bases in between. The germline gives CDR1 SGHTA, CDR2 FQGNSA. The CDR3 region is CASSFSGPHGDEQFF. The DNA for the CDR3 is TGTGCCAGCAGCTTCAGTGGCCCCCACGGGGATGAGCAGTTCTTC.

The V call is TRBV29-1, the J call TRBJ2-1; no definite D call. The CDR3 length is 13 residues. The V gene lost 4 bases and the J gene lost 0 bases, with 7 bases spanning the gap. The germline CDR1 and CDR2 sequences are SQVTM and ANQGSEA. The CDR3 loop reads CSVGESSYNEQFF. The CDR3 coding sequence is TGCAGCGTTGGAGAAAGCTCCTACAATGAGCAGTTCTTC.

The CDR3 spells CATFLSPGKYVEAFF. CDR3 sequence (DNA): TGTGCCACCTTCCTGTCGCCAGGGAAGTATGTTGAAGCTTTCTTT. V gene TRBV15 combines with J gene TRBJ1-1; D possibly corresponds to TRBD1 (5 bases). Germline loops: CDR1 LNHNV, CDR2 YYDKDF (reference sequence). This CDR3 contains 15 residues. V was cut by 8 bases and J by 7 bases, with 23 bases left in between.

The V and J genes are TRBV5-6 and TRBJ1-4, with 8 bases aligning to TRBD1. Germline values: CDR1 SGHDT, CDR2 YYEEEE. This CDR3 contains 14 residues. The V segment lost 4 bases and the J segment 7 bases; nucleotides outside the gene matches: 6. CDR3 coding DNA: TGTGCCAGCAGCCCTGGACAGGGTATTGAAAAACTGTTTTTT. It is translated as CASSPGQGIEKLFF.

The rearrangement links TRBV29-1 to TRBJ2-1; 8 nucleotides align to TRBD1. V was clipped by 4 bases and J by 8 bases; unmatched bases: 13. Germline V gene sequence: CDR1 SQVTM, CDR2 ANQGSEA. The CDR3 runs 15 residues. The CDR3, as DNA: TGCAGCGTTGGGGGCGAAGCAGGGGGCAAGGATGAGCAGTTCTTC. Its translation: CSVGGEAGGKDEQFF.

This chain connects TRBV30 to TRBJ2-1; D might be TRBD2 (6 bases). The germline V gene has CDR1 GTSNPN and CDR2 SVGIG (reference sequence). V was cut by 2 bases and J by 4 bases, with 12 bases left in between. The CDR3 covers 14 residues. The CDR3 sequence is CAWSWSGSYNEQFF. The CDR3 DNA sequence: TGTGCCTGGAGTTGGTCCGGGAGTTACAATGAGCAGTTCTTC.

J is TRBJ2-1 and V is TRBV6-1; 12 positions match TRBD2. The V and J ends lost 2 bases and 0 bases, in that order; junction bases with no gene match: 5. Germline lookup yields CDR1 MNHNS and CDR2 SASEGT. This CDR3 is 18 amino acids long. CDR3 sequence (DNA): TGTGCCAGCAGTGAACTAGCGGGGGGGGCGAGCTCCTACAATGAGCAGTTCTTC. Protein sequence: CASSELAGGASSYNEQFF.

The chain recombines TRBV11-2 with TRBJ1-1; D is unresolved. This CDR3 has 16 amino acids. Per germline, CDR1 SGHAT and CDR2 FQNNGV. V was trimmed by 5 bases and J by 5 bases, leaving 21 bases between them. The CDR3, as DNA: TGTGCCAGCAGCACAGACCTTATTGGGGTAGGGACTGAAGCTTTCTTT. Translation gives CASSTDLIGVGTEAFF.

The chain employs TRBV5-6 and TRBJ1-6, with 8 bases matching TRBD1. This CDR3 has 14 residues. CDR1 and CDR2 (germline): SGHDT, YYEEEE. V trimming: 0 bases; J trimming: 7 bases; junction bases outside the gene matches: 0. The CDR3 nucleotides read TGTGCCAGCAGCTTGGGACAGGGGAATTCACCCCTCCACTTT. Translation gives CASSLGQGNSPLHF.